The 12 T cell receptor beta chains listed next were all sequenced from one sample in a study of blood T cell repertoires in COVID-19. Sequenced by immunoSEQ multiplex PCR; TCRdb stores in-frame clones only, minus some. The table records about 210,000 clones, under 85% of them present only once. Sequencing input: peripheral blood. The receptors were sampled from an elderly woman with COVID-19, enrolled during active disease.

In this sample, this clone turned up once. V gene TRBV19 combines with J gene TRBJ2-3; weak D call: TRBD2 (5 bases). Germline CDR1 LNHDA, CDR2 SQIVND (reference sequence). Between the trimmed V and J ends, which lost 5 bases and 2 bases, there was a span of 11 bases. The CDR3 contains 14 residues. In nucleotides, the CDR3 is TGTGCCAGTAGTCCCGGACTCGTCACAGATACGCAGTATTTT. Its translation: CASSPGLVTDTQYF.

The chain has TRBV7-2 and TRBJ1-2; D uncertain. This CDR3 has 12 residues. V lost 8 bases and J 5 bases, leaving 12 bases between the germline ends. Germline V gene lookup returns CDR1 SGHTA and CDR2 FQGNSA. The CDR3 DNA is TGTGCCAGCTCTCGGGAGATATATGGCTACACCTTC. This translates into CASSREIYGYTF.

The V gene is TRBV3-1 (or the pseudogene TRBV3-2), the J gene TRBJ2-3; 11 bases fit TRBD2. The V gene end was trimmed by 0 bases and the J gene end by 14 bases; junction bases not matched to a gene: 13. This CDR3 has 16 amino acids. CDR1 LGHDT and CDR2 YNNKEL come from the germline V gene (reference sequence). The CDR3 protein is CASSQDLRLAGSRRYF. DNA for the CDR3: TGTGCCAGCAGCCAAGATTTGAGACTAGCGGGGTCACGGAGGTATTTT.

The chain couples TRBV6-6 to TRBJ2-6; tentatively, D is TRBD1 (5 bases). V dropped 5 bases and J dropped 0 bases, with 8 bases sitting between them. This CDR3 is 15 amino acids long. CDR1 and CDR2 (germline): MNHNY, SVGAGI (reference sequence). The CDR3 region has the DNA TGTGCCAGCAGTGTCAGGGCCTCTGGGGCCAACGTCCTGACTTTC. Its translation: CASSVRASGANVLTF.

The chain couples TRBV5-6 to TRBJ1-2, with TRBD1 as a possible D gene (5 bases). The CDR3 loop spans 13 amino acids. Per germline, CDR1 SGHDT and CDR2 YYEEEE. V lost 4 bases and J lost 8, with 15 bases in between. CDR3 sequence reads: CASSRTLPWGYTF. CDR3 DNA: TGTGCCAGCAGCCGGACACTGCCTTGGGGCTACACCTTC.

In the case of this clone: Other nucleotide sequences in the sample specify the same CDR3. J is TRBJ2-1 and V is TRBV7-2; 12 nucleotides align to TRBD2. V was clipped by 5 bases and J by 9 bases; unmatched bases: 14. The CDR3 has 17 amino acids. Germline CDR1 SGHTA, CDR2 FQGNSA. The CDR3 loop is CASSPGRTSGILSEQFF. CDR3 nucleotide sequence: TGTGCCAGCAGCCCCGGGAGGACTAGCGGGATACTCAGTGAGCAGTTCTTC.

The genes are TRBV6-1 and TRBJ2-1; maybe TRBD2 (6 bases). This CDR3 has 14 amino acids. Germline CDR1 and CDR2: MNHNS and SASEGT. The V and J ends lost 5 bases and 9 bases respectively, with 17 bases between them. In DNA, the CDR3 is TGTGCCAGCAGTTATACCATGACAGCGGGTGAGCAGTTCTTC. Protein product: CASSYTMTAGEQFF.

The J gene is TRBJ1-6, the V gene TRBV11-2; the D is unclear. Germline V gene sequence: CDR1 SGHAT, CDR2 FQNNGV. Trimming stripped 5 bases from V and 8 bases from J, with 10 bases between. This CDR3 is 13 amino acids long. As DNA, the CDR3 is TGTGCCAGCAGCCAAACTAGGGATTCACCCCTCCACTTT. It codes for CASSQTRDSPLHF.

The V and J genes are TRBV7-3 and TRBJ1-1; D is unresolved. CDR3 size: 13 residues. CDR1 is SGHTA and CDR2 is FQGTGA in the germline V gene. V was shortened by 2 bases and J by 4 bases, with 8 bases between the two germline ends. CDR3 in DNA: TGTGCCAGCAGCTTACAAGCCCGCACTGAAGCTTTCTTT. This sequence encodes CASSLQARTEAFF.

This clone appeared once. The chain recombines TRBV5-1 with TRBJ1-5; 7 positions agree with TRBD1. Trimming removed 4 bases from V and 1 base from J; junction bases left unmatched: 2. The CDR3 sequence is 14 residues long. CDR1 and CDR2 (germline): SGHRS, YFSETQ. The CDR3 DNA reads TGCGCCAGCAGCCCACAGGGGAGCAATCAGCCCCAGCATTTT. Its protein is CASSPQGSNQPQHF.

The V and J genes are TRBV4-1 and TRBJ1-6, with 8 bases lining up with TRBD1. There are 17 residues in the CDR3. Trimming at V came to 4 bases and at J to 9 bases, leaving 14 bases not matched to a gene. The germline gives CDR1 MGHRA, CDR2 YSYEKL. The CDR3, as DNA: TGCGCCAGCAGCCTGGAAACCGGGACAGGACTGGGTTCACCCCTCCACTTT. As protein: CASSLETGTGLGSPLHF.

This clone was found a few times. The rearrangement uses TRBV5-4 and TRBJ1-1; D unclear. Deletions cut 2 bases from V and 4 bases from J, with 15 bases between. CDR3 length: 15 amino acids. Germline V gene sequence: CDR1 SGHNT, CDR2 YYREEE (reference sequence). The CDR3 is CASSFGNQPGTEAFF. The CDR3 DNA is TGTGCCAGCAGCTTTGGAAATCAACCGGGCACTGAAGCTTTCTTT.